A single sample gave rise to the 4 T cell receptor beta chains below, sequenced in a study of blood T cell repertoires in COVID-19. The assay was immunoSEQ multiplex PCR, and TCRdb's table has in-frame clones only and misses some. Among approximately 300,000 clones, roughly nine tenths were seen once, and the ten largest hold 3.9%. Sequencing used PBMCs or T cells enriched from blood (not recorded which). The receptor source for this set is a woman aged 25 to 39 who had been exposed to COVID-19.

This chain joins TRBV20-1 and TRBJ2-5; no clear D gene. This CDR3 comprises 11 residues. Germline V lookup: CDR1 DFQATT, CDR2 SNEGSKA (reference sequence). Trimming stripped 6 bases from V and 9 bases from J, with 14 bases between. Here the CDR3 DNA reads TGCAGTGCCCAGGTTAGATCGGCCCAGTACTTC. As protein: CSAQVRSAQYF.

V gene TRBV5-4 combines with J gene TRBJ1-2; D gene unclear. The germline gives CDR1 SGHNT, CDR2 YYREEE (reference sequence). The CDR3 has 14 amino acids. Between the trimmed V and J ends, which lost 3 bases and 10 bases, there was a span of 19 bases. The CDR3 DNA follows: TGTGCCAGCAGCTGGAGGAGTGGGTCAGGCGACTACACCTTC. This gives the protein CASSWRSGSGDYTF.

The V and J genes are TRBV5-1 and TRBJ2-2; 8 bases align to TRBD2. Germline CDR1 and CDR2: SGHRS and YFSETQ. The ends lost 4 bases at V and 6 bases at J; junction bases unmatched: 8. This CDR3 has 15 amino acids. CDR3 sequence: CASSVTSDRSGELFF. CDR3 in DNA: TGCGCCAGCAGCGTGACTAGCGACAGATCCGGGGAGCTGTTTTTT. The whole variable domain, remainder taken from reference TRBV5-1 and TRBJ2-2, is KAGVTQTPRYLIKTRGQQVTLSCSPISGHRSVSWYQQTPGQGLQFLFEYFSETQRNKGNFPGRFSGRQFSNSRSEMNVSTLELGDSALYLCASSVTSDRSGELFFGEGSRLTVL.

The V gene is TRBV5-1, the J gene TRBJ1-6; no clear D gene. In germline, CDR1 is SGHRS, CDR2 YFSETQ. The CDR3 is made up of 14 amino acids. V gave up 4 bases and J gave up 6 bases, with 11 bases separating them. CDR3 loop: CASSRAEGNSPLHF. Written as DNA, the CDR3 is TGCGCCAGCAGCCGGGCAGAGGGTAATTCACCCCTCCACTTT. The full variable domain, rest sourced from reference TRBV5-1 and TRBJ1-6, is KAGVTQTPRYLIKTRGQQVTLSCSPISGHRSVSWYQQTPGQGLQFLFEYFSETQRNKGNFPGRFSGRQFSNSRSEMNVSTLELGDSALYLCASSRAEGNSPLHFGNGTRLTVT.